Listed here are 18 T cell receptor beta chains from one sample, sequenced in a study of siplizumab effects on memory and regulatory T cells. Sequenced by immunoSEQ multiplex PCR; TCRdb stores in-frame clones only, minus some. The sample yields roughly 62,000 clones, approximately 93% seen once. Material: CD8+ T cells sorted from blood. These TCRs come from a human donor in good health.

In this sample, this clone turned up once. The chain employs TRBV14 and TRBJ2-1; no clear D gene. The germline CDR1 and CDR2 sequences are SGHDN and FVKESK. V lost 4 bases and J lost 7, with 8 bases in between. This CDR3 has 12 residues. The CDR3 DNA sequence: TGTGCCAGCAGCCCAGGTAGGAATGAGCAGTTCTTC. Encoded protein: CASSPGRNEQFF.

The chain has TRBV29-1 and TRBJ1-1; 7 bases map to TRBD1. The germline V gene encodes CDR1 SQVTM and CDR2 ANQGSEA. CDR3 length equals 13 residues. J lost 0 bases, V lost 6 bases, and 4 bases had no gene match. This chain's CDR3 is CSVSTGLNTEAFF. The CDR3 nucleotides are TGCAGCGTGTCGACAGGGTTGAACACTGAAGCTTTCTTT.

CDR3 residues: CASSDGGKGKLFF. The CDR3 coding sequence is TGTGCCAGCAGTGATGGGGGCAAAGGGAAACTGTTTTTT. The chain links TRBV6-1 to TRBJ1-4, with D possibly matching TRBD1 (6 bases). With 3 bases removed from V and 11 bases from J, the gap between germline ends came to 13 bases. Germline V gene data show CDR1 as MNHNS and CDR2 as SASEGT. This CDR3 has 13 residues.

The chain links TRBV5-1 to TRBJ2-3, with 7 nucleotides matching TRBD1. This CDR3 is built from 16 residues. Germline assignment: CDR1 SGHRS and CDR2 YFSETQ. Germline trimming cut 5 bases from V and 0 bases from J; bases unmatched to any gene: 9. The DNA for the CDR3 is TGCGCCAGCAGGGATGAAGGGGGCCGGAGCACAGATACGCAGTATTTT. Its protein is CASRDEGGRSTDTQYF.

The chain links TRBV4-1 to TRBJ2-3; the D gene is possibly TRBD1 (6 bases). V dropped 3 bases and J dropped 5 bases, with 18 bases sitting between them. In germline, CDR1 is MGHRA, CDR2 YSYEKL. The length of the CDR3 is 16 residues. CDR3 nucleotides: TGCGCCAGCAGCCACTCTAAGGGGGAGTACGAAGATACGCAGTATTTT. Amino acid sequence: CASSHSKGEYEDTQYF.

A single count supports this clone. The chain joins TRBV6-1 to TRBJ2-7, with D maybe TRBD1 (5 bases). The CDR3 spans 14 residues. The V and J ends lost 4 bases and 3 bases respectively, with 13 bases between them. Per germline, CDR1 MNHNS and CDR2 SASEGT. The CDR3 DNA reads TGTGCCAGCAGTGTCCCCGCAGGGATCTACGAGCAGTACTTC. This encodes CASSVPAGIYEQYF.

This chain connects TRBV14 to TRBJ2-5; 7 nucleotides match TRBD1. Germline CDR1 SGHDN, CDR2 FVKESK. Trimming took 7 bases from V and 6 from J; bases not matched to a gene: 8. The CDR3 length is 13 residues. CDR3 DNA: TGTGCCAGCAATTCGGGACAGCCACAGACCCAGTACTTC. Translation gives CASNSGQPQTQYF. The full variable domain, in which reference TRBV14 and TRBJ2-5 provide the parts outside the CDR3, is EAGVTQFPSHSVIEKGQTVTLRCDPISGHDNLYWYRRVMGKEIKFLLHFVKESKQDESGMPNNRFLAERTGGTYSTLKVQPAELEDSGVYFCASNSGQPQTQYFGPGTRLLVL.

The J gene is TRBJ1-2, the V gene TRBV29-1; D possibly corresponds to TRBD1 (5 bases). CDR1 SQVTM and CDR2 ANQGSEA come from the germline V gene. Trimming pared 0 bases from V and 2 bases from J, leaving 22 bases between. There are 18 residues in the CDR3. In DNA, the CDR3 is TGCAGCGTTGAAGATCGCCCCTCGGGGCGTAGACCGAACTATGGCTACACCTTC. Its translation: CSVEDRPSGRRPNYGYTF.

Concerning this clone itself: The sample has other DNA sequences that encode this CDR3 too. The genes are TRBV14 and TRBJ2-7; D not resolved. CDR1 SGHDN and CDR2 FVKESK come from the germline V gene. The CDR3 runs 15 residues. The V gene lost 1 base and the J gene lost 0 bases, with 10 bases spanning the gap. The CDR3 nucleotides are TGTGCCAGCAGCCAAGGTTCAGGAAGCTCCTACGAGCAGTACTTC. Amino acids: CASSQGSGSSYEQYF. Filled out from reference TRBV14 and TRBJ2-7, the complete variable domain reads EAGVTQFPSHSVIEKGQTVTLRCDPISGHDNLYWYRRVMGKEIKFLLHFVKESKQDESGMPNNRFLAERTGGTYSTLKVQPAELEDSGVYFCASSQGSGSSYEQYFGPGTRLTVT.

The rearrangement joins TRBV28 to TRBJ2-5, with D perhaps TRBD1 (5 bases). The V end was cut by 5 bases, the J end by 2 bases, with 9 bases between. Germline CDR1 reads MDHEN; CDR2 reads SYDVKM. This CDR3 is 13 amino acids long. CDR3 region: CASSLDRQETQYF. The CDR3 DNA follows: TGTGCCAGCAGTCTAGACAGACAAGAGACCCAGTACTTC.

This chain joins TRBV7-9 and TRBJ2-1; no clear D gene. Looked up from germline, CDR1 is SEHNR and CDR2 is FQNEAQ (reference sequence). V lost 4 bases to trimming and J lost 8 bases, with 12 bases between them. This CDR3 contains 13 residues. The CDR3 DNA follows: TGTGCCAGCAGCTCCCTGTTAGTGGATGAGCAGTTCTTC. It specifies CASSSLLVDEQFF.

The V and J genes are TRBV11-2 and TRBJ2-1; D possibly corresponds to TRBD1 (5 bases). Trimming removed 1 base from V and 6 bases from J, with 13 bases in between. The CDR3 totals 15 residues. CDR1 and CDR2 from the germline V gene are SGHAT and FQNNGV. The CDR3 protein is CASSLVAGMVNEQFF. CDR3 bases: TGTGCCAGCAGCTTAGTAGCAGGGATGGTCAATGAGCAGTTCTTC. The full variable domain, in which reference TRBV11-2 and TRBJ2-1 provide the parts outside the CDR3, is EAGVAQSPRYKIIEKRQSVAFWCNPISGHATLYWYQQILGQGPKLLIQFQNNGVVDDSQLPKDRFSAERLKGVDSTLKIQPAKLEDSAVYLCASSLVAGMVNEQFFGPGTRLTVL.

The chain recombines TRBV27 with TRBJ1-5, with D possibly matching TRBD1 (6 bases). V was clipped by 6 bases and J by 1 base, with 13 bases between them. CDR3 size: 15 residues. In germline, CDR1 is MNHEY, CDR2 SMNVEV (reference sequence). CDR3 bases: TGTGCCAGCAGACAGGGTTTACTAAGCAATCAGCCCCAGCATTTT. It encodes CASRQGLLSNQPQHF.

The chain combines TRBV6-5 with TRBJ2-5, with D perhaps matching TRBD2 (6 bases). The V end was cut by 7 bases, the J end by 3 bases, with 9 bases between. Germline V CDR1 and CDR2: MNHEY, SVGAGI. The CDR3 totals 12 residues. CDR3 nucleotides: TGTGCCAGCAAGGCGGGAAAAGAGACCCAGTACTTC. As protein: CASKAGKETQYF.

The CDR3 DNA follows: TGTGCCTGGACCAGGGGGAGAGGGACTGAAGCTTTCTTT. Protein: CAWTRGRGTEAFF. The chain combines TRBV30 with TRBJ1-1, with TRBD1 matching 7 bases. Germline CDR1 GTSNPN, CDR2 SVGIG (reference sequence). The CDR3 spans 13 residues. Trimming cost V 4 bases and J 5 bases; bases outside gene matches: 7.

This rearrangement joins TRBV15 to TRBJ2-6, with a tentative D call TRBD2 (5 bases). Germline CDR1 is LNHNV and CDR2 is YYDKDF (reference sequence). The CDR3 runs 15 residues. Trimming pared 5 bases from V and 1 base from J, leaving 9 bases between. CDR3 amino acids: CATSGSVSGANVLTF. As DNA, the CDR3 is TGTGCCACCAGCGGTAGCGTTTCTGGGGCCAACGTCCTGACTTTC.

The chain carries TRBV9 and TRBJ2-2; no firm D call. V was clipped by 4 bases and J by 1 base, with 8 bases between them. Looked up from germline, CDR1 is SGDLS and CDR2 is YYNGEE. CDR3 length: 14 residues. The CDR3 sequence: CASSPTGNTGELFF. The DNA for the CDR3 is TGTGCCAGCAGCCCCACGGGGAACACCGGGGAGCTGTTTTTT. Variable domain in full (rest from reference TRBV9 and TRBJ2-2): DSGVTQTPKHLITATGQRVTLRCSPRSGDLSVYWYQQSLDQGLQFLIQYYNGEERAKGNILERFSAQQFPDLHSELNLSSLELGDSALYFCASSPTGNTGELFFGEGSRLTVL.

This rearrangement joins TRBV4-1 to TRBJ2-1; no clear D. The CDR3 extends over 15 amino acids. Trimming shortened V by 0 bases and J by 4 bases, and 10 bases separated the two germline ends. The V gene's germline CDR1 is MGHRA and CDR2 YSYEKL. The CDR3, as DNA: TGCGCCAGCAGCCAAGAGGGCGTCGGGTACAATGAGCAGTTCTTC. This codes for CASSQEGVGYNEQFF.